The 12 T cell receptor beta chains below all came from one sample that was sequenced in a study of early T cells in non-severe SARS-CoV-2 infection. TCRdb ran MiXCR on the 5' RACE reads and lists one entry per CDR3 protein. The profile shows 30,000 to 40,000 distinct CDR3 sequences, approximately 5.8% of them singletons. Sequenced sample: whole blood. These TCRs come from an adult who was a healthcare worker with PCR-confirmed SARS-CoV-2 infection or an uninfected control (not recorded which).

This clonotype showed up many times. The chain links TRBV21-1 to TRBJ2-7; the D call TRBD1 from the table was never checked on the DNA. TRBV21-1 is tagged as a pseudogene. The CDR3 contains 13 residues. In DNA, the CDR3 is TGTGCCAGCAGCAAAGCCGACAGCTACGAGCAGTACTTC. Translated: CASSKADSYEQYF.

This clonotype was observed many times. The genes are TRBV6-2 or TRBV6-3 and TRBJ2-3; D not resolved. CDR3 length: 16 amino acids. The V gene's germline CDR1 is MNHEY and CDR2 SVGEGT. V was trimmed by 6 bases and J by 1 base, leaving 17 bases between them. For the CDR3, the DNA is TGTGCCAGCAGCCGCCCAGGCGGTACTGGCACAGATACGCAGTATTTT. It translates to CASSRPGGTGTDTQYF.

In its sample, this clonotype was seen many times. This sequence joins TRBV11-3 and TRBJ2-7, with D perhaps TRBD2 (7 bases). CDR1 and CDR2 (germline): SGHNT, YENEEA. Deletions cut 5 bases from V and 4 bases from J, with 18 bases between. The CDR3 loop spans 15 amino acids. CDR3 DNA: TGTGCCAGCAGCCTCGATGGGGAGGGGGAGTACGAGCAGTACTTC. This codes for CASSLDGEGEYEQYF.

The chain recombines TRBV27 with TRBJ2-2; TRBD2 matches 12 bases. Germline CDR1 MNHEY, CDR2 SMNVEV (reference sequence). The CDR3 totals 17 residues. J lost 2 bases, V lost 5 bases, and 6 bases had no gene match. The CDR3 loop reads CASSRRTSGVNTGELFF. CDR3 DNA sequence: TGTGCCAGCAGTCGACGGACTAGCGGGGTTAACACCGGGGAGCTGTTTTTT.

This clonotype was found many times. The chain joins TRBV27 to TRBJ2-2, with D unclear. CDR1 and CDR2 (germline): MNHEY, SMNVEV (reference sequence). The CDR3 is 14 residues long. Trimming stripped 6 bases from V and 2 bases from J, with 10 bases between. The CDR3 DNA sequence: TGTGCCAGCAGGGGGTTGGGCAACACCGGGGAGCTGTTTTTT. Translating gives CASRGLGNTGELFF.

J is TRBJ2-7 and V is TRBV7-9, with 8 nucleotides matching TRBD1. Trimming took 5 bases from V and 7 from J; bases not matched to a gene: 10. CDR1 is SEHNR and CDR2 is FQNEAQ in the germline V gene (reference sequence). The CDR3 is 14 amino acids. The CDR3 here is CASSPRQGMGEQYF. The CDR3 nucleotides are TGTGCCAGCAGCCCACGACAGGGGATGGGGGAGCAGTACTTC.

This clonotype has only a few counts. V is TRBV10-3 and J is TRBJ2-3, with D possibly TRBD1 on 5 matching bases. Germline assignment: CDR1 ENHRY and CDR2 SYGVKD. Trimming pared 4 bases from V and 10 bases from J, leaving 15 bases between. The CDR3 contains 13 residues. CDR3 bases: TGTGCCATCAGTGGAAGGGGCGGAGCAGCGCAGTATTTT. Its protein product is CAISGRGGAAQYF.

At least ten counts were recorded for this clonotype. V gene TRBV7-2 combines with J gene TRBJ1-5, with D hard to call. V lost 10 bases, J lost 2 bases, and 9 bases lay in between. CDR3 length: 12 amino acids. Germline lookup yields CDR1 SGHTA and CDR2 FQGNSA. CDR3 amino acids: CATGRGNQPQHF. CDR3 nucleotides: TGTGCCACCGGACGAGGCAATCAGCCCCAGCATTTT. Full variable domain (remainder filled in from reference TRBV7-2 and TRBJ1-5): GAGVSQSPSNKVTEKGKDVELRCDPISGHTALYWYRQSLGQGLEFLIYFQGNSAPDKSGLPSDRFSAERTGGSVSTLTIQRTQQEDSAVYLCATGRGNQPQHFGDGTRLSIL.

This clonotype has a count of ten or more. The V gene is TRBV19, the J gene TRBJ2-5; D might be TRBD2 (5 bases). CDR1 and CDR2 from the germline V gene are LNHDA and SQIVND (reference sequence). The V end lost 5 bases, the J end lost 4 bases, and 20 bases lay between the germline ends. The CDR3 runs 16 residues. The CDR3 is CASSPLDTAAVETQYF. The CDR3 DNA sequence: TGTGCCAGTAGTCCACTAGATACGGCCGCAGTAGAGACCCAGTACTTC. Together with reference TRBV19 and TRBJ2-5, the CDR3 gives the full variable domain: DGGITQSPKYLFRKEGQNVTLSCEQNLNHDAMYWYRQDPGQGLRLIYYSQIVNDFQKGDIAEGYSVSREKKESFPLTVTSAQKNPTAFYLCASSPLDTAAVETQYFGPGTRLLVL.

This clonotype was seen more than once but under ten times. V gene TRBV19 combines with J gene TRBJ2-4; D ambiguous. V lost 0 bases and J 12 bases, leaving 15 bases between the germline ends. CDR1 LNHDA and CDR2 SQIVND come from the germline V gene (reference sequence). The CDR3 has 14 residues. CDR3 DNA sequence: TGTGCCAGTAGTATAGAAGGCCTAACCGAGTCTCAGTACTTC. Its protein product is CASSIEGLTESQYF.

At least ten counts were recorded for this clonotype. V and J are TRBV10-3 and TRBJ2-6; D is ambiguous. The CDR3 is made up of 12 amino acids. Germline CDR1 reads ENHRY; CDR2 reads SYGVKD. Trimming removed 6 bases from V and 0 bases from J, with 0 bases in between. The CDR3 here is CAISSGANVLTF. CDR3 DNA: TGTGCCATCAGCTCTGGGGCCAACGTCCTGACTTTC.

This clonotype was seen many times. The chain joins TRBV6-6 to TRBJ2-2; D not resolved. Germline values: CDR1 MNHNY, CDR2 SVGAGI (reference sequence). Between the trimmed V and J ends, which lost 2 bases and 0 bases, there was a span of 10 bases. The CDR3 consists of 16 residues. The CDR3 DNA is TGTGCCAGCAGTTACGGCGTCCCCTCGAACACCGGGGAGCTGTTTTTT. It codes for CASSYGVPSNTGELFF.